This T cell receptor (beta chain) was sequenced for a study of CD8+ T cells in alopecia areata. This clone was recorded once. Reverse transcribed after extraction, RNA yielded cDNA as the sequencing template. Sequencing used immunoSEQ multiplex PCR; TCRdb keeps in-frame clones, though not all of them. The table shows around 82,000 clones, with about 51% occurring only once. V was cut by 0 bases and J by 5 bases, with 11 bases left in between. The CDR3 runs to 15 residues. The germline V gene has CDR1 MNHEY and CDR2 SVGAGI. The origin of this receptor is a human donor with alopecia areata. The sample taken for sequencing was NKG2D-high CD8+ T cells sorted from blood. The J gene is TRBJ2-1, the V gene TRBV6-5; possible D gene TRBD1, 6 bases. The DNA of the CDR3 is TGTGCCAGCAGTTACTCGACCCGGACAGACAATGAGCAGTTCTTC. Residues: CASSYSTRTDNEQFF.